This is a list of T cell receptor beta chains from one sample in a study of shared clonotypes between healthy human individuals. Measured with immunoSEQ multiplex PCR; TCRdb has only the in-frame clones, and not every one. The sample has about 2.2 million clones, about 92% seen once. Sequencing input: naive CD8+ T cells from PBMCs. These receptors all stem from a man younger than 35 in good health. Some clones in this sample may be carry-over from other donors' samples. Both conserved end residues are part of each CDR3. The D gene is left open where the match is weak. Size is omitted from some rows. Given values are once, few, many or a class for expanded clones.

D	V	length	J	size	CDR3	DNA
-	TRBV5-5	16	TRBJ1-5	-	CASSERSGQINQPQHF	TGTGCCAGCAGTGAACGGAGTGGACAGATCAATCAGCCCCAGCATTTT
-	TRBV5-1	16	TRBJ2-1	-	CASSLVGSSSYNEQFF	TGCGCCAGCAGCTTGGTTGGGTCGAGCTCCTACAATGAGCAGTTCTTC
-	TRBV28	14	TRBJ2-7	-	CASSLRDISYEQYF	TGTGCCAGCAGCCTCCGGGACATCTCCTACGAGCAGTACTTC
-	TRBV27	15	TRBJ2-1	-	CASSLYGDSYNEQFF	TGTGCCAGCAGTTTATACGGGGACTCCTACAATGAGCAGTTCTTC
-	TRBV14	14	TRBJ2-2	-	CASSLTKGTGELFF	TGTGCCAGCAGCCTCACAAAGGGTACCGGGGAGCTGTTTTTT
-	TRBV7-9	14	TRBJ2-3	-	CASSLLRITDTQYF	TGTGCCAGCAGCTTATTACGGATTACAGATACGCAGTATTTT
-	TRBV5-4	14	TRBJ2-2	-	CASSLGWDTGELFF	TGTGCCAGCAGCTTGGGTTGGGACACCGGGGAGCTGTTTTTT
-	TRBV10-3	13	TRBJ2-7	-	CAISDVTGYEQYF	TGTGCCATCAGTGATGTTACAGGGTACGAGCAATACTTC
-	TRBV9	13	TRBJ2-1	-	CASRPGTNNEQFF	TGTGCCAGCAGGCCTGGGACAAACAATGAGCAGTTCTTC
-	TRBV27	14	TRBJ1-5	-	CASSQRPFGQPQHF	TGTGCCTCTTCACAAAGGCCTTTTGGTCAGCCCCAGCATTTT
-	TRBV19	15	TRBJ2-1	-	CASSIGVAFYNEQFF	TGTGCCAGTAGTATCGGAGTAGCTTTCTACAATGAGCAGTTCTTC
TRBD1	TRBV11-2	15	TRBJ2-5	-	CASSANRGLGETQYF	TGTGCCAGCAGCGCCAACAGGGGGCTCGGGGAGACCCAGTACTTC
TRBD1	TRBV7-9	15	TRBJ2-2	-	CASSLDRGRTGELFF	TGTGCCAGCAGCTTAGACAGGGGTAGAACCGGGGAGCTGTTTTTT
-	TRBV7-9	14	TRBJ2-1	-	CASSSGGTYNEQFF	TGTGCCAGCAGCTCTGGCGGGACCTACAATGAGCAGTTCTTC
-	TRBV19	13	TRBJ2-1	-	CASIRGTDNEQFF	TGTGCCAGTATTCGGGGAACGGACAATGAGCAGTTCTTC
TRBD1	TRBV7-9	13	TRBJ2-7	-	CASSLGRGGEQYF	TGTGCCAGCAGCTTAGGACGAGGGGGCGAGCAATACTTC
-	TRBV27	16	TRBJ2-7	-	CASSFRLFGVGYEQYF	TGTGCCAGCAGTTTTCGTCTCTTTGGAGTCGGATACGAGCAGTACTTC
TRBD2	TRBV28	15	TRBJ2-7	-	CASSFLAGEGYEQYF	TGTGCCAGCAGTTTCCTAGCGGGAGAGGGCTACGAGCAGTACTTC
TRBD1	TRBV7-9	11	TRBJ2-7	-	CASSTGGEQYF	TGTGCCAGCAGCACAGGGGGCGAGCAGTACTTC
TRBD2	TRBV7-2	15	TRBJ2-7	-	CASSPGTSVTYEQYF	TGTGCCAGCAGCCCTGGGACTAGCGTAACCTACGAGCAGTACTTC
TRBD1	TRBV7-9	14	TRBJ2-5	-	CASSPHRGRETQYF	TGTGCCAGCAGCCCTCACAGGGGGCGAGAGACCCAGTACTTC
-	TRBV27	14	TRBJ1-2	once	CASSPGGSVYGYTF	TGTGCCAGCAGCCCCGGGGGGAGCGTCTATGGCTACACCTTC
-	TRBV27	14	TRBJ2-7	-	CASSLVTNSYEQYF	TGTGCCAGCAGTTTAGTAACGAATTCCTACGAGCAGTACTTC
TRBD1	TRBV18	16	TRBJ1-2	-	CASTLDLGQGVRGYTF	TGTGCCAGCACCCTAGATCTGGGACAGGGCGTGCGGGGCTACACCTTC
-	TRBV30	12	TRBJ1-1	-	CACDSGNTEAFF	TGTGCTTGCGACTCAGGGAACACTGAAGCTTTCTTT
TRBD1	TRBV27	17	TRBJ1-1	-	CASSYLTGQGVNTEAFF	TGTGCCAGCAGTTACCTAACGGGACAGGGAGTGAACACTGAAGCTTTCTTT
-	TRBV9	13	TRBJ1-1	-	CASRALSETEAFF	TGTGCCAGCAGGGCCCTCTCGGAGACTGAAGCTTTCTTT
-	TRBV20-1	10	TRBJ1-2	-	CSAPFYGYTF	TGCAGTGCCCCCTTCTATGGCTACACCTTC
TRBD2	TRBV25-1	16	TRBJ2-1	-	CASTKKTSGPYNEQFF	TGTGCCAGCACAAAAAAGACTAGCGGTCCCTACAATGAGCAGTTCTTC
TRBD2	TRBV7-8	13	TRBJ2-7	-	CASRRGTSYEQYF	TGTGCCAGCAGGCGGGGGACCTCCTACGAGCAGTACTTC
TRBD1	TRBV29-1	13	TRBJ2-5	-	CSVEKQGAETQYF	TGCAGCGTTGAAAAACAGGGGGCCGAGACCCAGTACTTC
-	TRBV10-3	17	TRBJ1-1	-	CAISETAVTGMGTEAFF	TGTGCCATCAGTGAGACCGCGGTTACAGGGATGGGCACTGAAGCTTTCTTT
-	TRBV7-9	14	TRBJ1-2	-	CASSKTGPHYGYTF	TGTGCCAGCAGCAAAACGGGACCCCACTATGGCTACACCTTC
-	TRBV11-2	17	TRBJ1-1	-	CASSPWGDTSKRTEAFF	TGTGCCAGCAGTCCCTGGGGGGACACCTCAAAGAGAACTGAAGCTTTCTTT
-	TRBV7-9	17	TRBJ1-4	-	CASSLSPAGSLDEKLFF	TGTGCCAGCAGCTTGAGTCCGGCAGGGTCTCTGGATGAAAAACTGTTTTTT
-	TRBV18	13	TRBJ1-1	few	CASSRAPNTEAFF	TGTGCCAGCTCACGAGCGCCGAACACTGAAGCTTTCTTT
-	TRBV7-9	16	TRBJ2-2	-	CASSLAGGHNTGELFF	TGTGCCAGCAGCTTAGCGGGGGGACATAACACCGGGGAGCTGTTTTTT
-	TRBV4-3	15	TRBJ2-7	once	CASSQVQRPTGEQYF	TGCGCCAGCAGCCAGGTTCAACGACCTACCGGAGAGCAGTACTTC
-	TRBV2	12	TRBJ2-1	-	CASSDLLEEQFF	TGTGCCAGCAGTGATTTGCTAGAAGAGCAGTTCTTC
TRBD2	TRBV7-2	19	TRBJ2-2	-	CASSFVLAGGTINTGELFF	TGTGCCAGCAGCTTTGTTCTAGCGGGAGGAACTATTAACACCGGGGAGCTGTTTTTT
-	TRBV10-3	17	TRBJ2-7	-	CAITSPGRDGPVYEQYF	TGTGCCATCACTAGCCCCGGAAGAGACGGTCCCGTGTACGAGCAGTACTTC
-	TRBV27	19	TRBJ1-5	-	CASSSRTDAFTYSNQPQHF	TGTGCCAGCAGTTCAAGGACAGACGCTTTCACTTATAGCAATCAGCCCCAGCATTTT
-	TRBV14	15	TRBJ1-2	-	CASSQDSRGGYGYTF	TGTGCCAGCAGCCAAGATAGCAGGGGAGGTTATGGCTACACCTTC
-	TRBV5-4	16	TRBJ2-7	-	CASSLPERGGSYEQYF	TGTGCCAGCAGCCTACCTGAGAGGGGCGGTTCCTACGAGCAGTACTTC
TRBD1	TRBV28	13	TRBJ2-7	-	CASTGQGADEQYF	TGTGCCAGCACCGGACAGGGGGCCGACGAGCAGTACTTC
-	TRBV29-1	14	TRBJ2-7	-	CSVEVGQGGPSEYF	TGCAGCGTTGAAGTTGGGCAGGGGGGTCCGTCGGAGTACTTC
TRBD1	TRBV7-3	16	TRBJ1-1	-	CASSLAGTGRVSEAFF	TGTGCCAGCAGCTTGGCCGGGACAGGCAGGGTGAGTGAAGCTTTCTTT
-	TRBV27	13	TRBJ1-2	-	CASSLSGGYGYTF	TGTGCCAGCAGTTTATCGGGGGGCTATGGCTACACCTTC
-	TRBV28	14	TRBJ2-5	-	CASSQDRGWETQYF	TGTGCCAGCAGCCAAGACCGGGGGTGGGAGACCCAGTACTTC
TRBD2	TRBV19	18	TRBJ2-3	-	CASSVRLAGGSQADTQYF	TGTGCCAGTAGTGTGAGACTAGCGGGAGGTTCCCAAGCAGATACGCAGTATTTT
TRBD1	TRBV28	14	TRBJ1-6	-	CASSLTGVISPLHF	TGTGCCAGCAGTCTAACAGGGGTGATTTCACCCCTCCACTTT
-	TRBV19	13	TRBJ1-5	-	CASTLGSNQPQHF	TGTGCCAGTACCCTGGGGAGCAATCAGCCCCAGCATTTT
TRBD2	TRBV25-1	11	TRBJ2-3	-	CASSMGGEQYF	TGTGCCAGCTCCATGGGAGGGGAGCAGTATTTT
-	TRBV6-5	13	TRBJ2-1	-	CASSYSTRNEQFF	TGTGCCAGCAGTTACTCGACTCGCAATGAGCAGTTCTTC
TRBD2	TRBV19	13	TRBJ2-7	-	CATSRGEPYEQYF	TGTGCCACCAGTCGGGGGGAGCCGTACGAGCAGTACTTC
-	TRBV2	16	TRBJ1-4	-	CASSDVTETVNEKLFF	TGTGCCAGCAGCGACGTTACGGAGACAGTCAATGAAAAACTGTTTTTT
TRBD2	TRBV6-1	15	TRBJ2-2	-	CASRSREGKTGELFF	TGTGCCAGCAGGTCCAGGGAGGGGAAAACCGGGGAGCTGTTTTTT
TRBD1	TRBV5-8	15	TRBJ1-5	-	CASSWNRGSNQPQHF	TGTGCCAGCAGCTGGAACAGGGGTAGCAATCAGCCCCAGCATTTT
-	TRBV30	12	TRBJ2-1	-	CAWSWGYNEQFF	TGTGCCTGGAGTTGGGGGTACAATGAGCAGTTCTTC